A single sample gave rise to the 18 T cell receptor beta chains below, sequenced in a study of T cell changes during pregnancy in multiple sclerosis. TCRdb keeps only in-frame clones here, not all; method: immunoSEQ multiplex PCR. This table has under 60,000 clones, 92% appearing once. The specimen comprised CD4+ T cells from peripheral blood mononuclear cells, sampled after pregnancy. Every receptor here comes from a female donor with multiple sclerosis, enrolled in a pregnancy study.

The chain's CDR3 is CASSQFIAGGVRISYEQYF. In nucleotides, the CDR3 is TGTGCCAGCAGCCAATTTATAGCGGGAGGAGTTCGTATCTCCTACGAGCAGTACTTC. This chain connects TRBV14 to TRBJ2-7, with 10 bases aligning to TRBD2. CDR3 length: 19 residues. Germline assignment: CDR1 SGHDN and CDR2 FVKESK. V trimming: 2 bases; J trimming: 0 bases; junction bases outside the gene matches: 13.

This chain uses TRBV6-5 with TRBJ1-5; tentatively, D is TRBD1 (5 bases). The germline V gene has CDR1 MNHEY and CDR2 SVGAGI. V was pared by 5 bases and J by 3 bases, with 11 bases between. The CDR3 length is 14 residues. The CDR3 spells CASSPRRANQPQHF. The CDR3 nucleotides are TGTGCCAGCAGTCCCCGCAGGGCCAATCAGCCCCAGCATTTT.

The chain links TRBV5-6 to TRBJ1-2, with D maybe TRBD1 (5 bases). The CDR3 length is 14 residues. The V and J ends lost 0 bases and 4 bases respectively, with 10 bases between them. Germline V lookup: CDR1 SGHDT, CDR2 YYEEEE. The CDR3 nucleotides are TGTGCCAGCAGCTTGGCAGGGACTAGCTATGGCTACACCTTC. Its translation: CASSLAGTSYGYTF.

The V and J genes are TRBV6-7 and TRBJ2-7; possible D gene TRBD1, 6 bases. TRBV6-7 is classed as an ORF, of uncertain function. There are 13 residues in the CDR3. Trimming pared 9 bases from V and 3 bases from J, leaving 15 bases between. The CDR3 loop reads CASVYRVYYEQYF. CDR3 coding DNA: TGTGCCAGTGTTTACAGGGTATACTACGAGCAGTACTTC.

This clone was recorded once. The chain recombines TRBV2 with TRBJ1-1; D is possibly TRBD1 (5 bases). The CDR3 spans 15 residues. Deletions cut 8 bases from V and 2 bases from J, with 18 bases between. CDR1 is SNHLY, CDR2 FYNNEI, per germline. The CDR3 sequence is CASLTGERTNTEAFF. The CDR3, as DNA: TGTGCCAGCTTAACAGGTGAACGAACCAACACTGAAGCTTTCTTT.

The V gene is TRBV11-2, the J gene TRBJ2-3, with a tentative D call TRBD1 (5 bases). Germline-derived CDR1 and CDR2 are SGHAT and FQNNGV. V lost 2 bases, J lost 8 bases, and 17 bases lay in between. CDR3 length: 15 amino acids. As DNA, the CDR3 is TGTGCCAGCAGCTTATTGGGCAGGGAAGGAGTTACGCAGTATTTT. As protein: CASSLLGREGVTQYF.

This rearrangement joins TRBV18 to TRBJ1-1, with D perhaps TRBD1 (6 bases). The germline V gene encodes CDR1 KGHSH and CDR2 LQKENI. V shed 6 bases and J shed 5 bases, with 19 bases lying between them. The CDR3 extends over 15 amino acids. CDR3 sequence: CASSRTALPQTEAFF. The CDR3 coding sequence is TGTGCCAGCTCTCGGACAGCCCTTCCCCAAACTGAAGCTTTCTTT.

The CDR3: CASSRSRGRYEQYF. CDR3 nucleotides: TGTGCCAGCAGCCGGAGCAGGGGACGCTACGAGCAGTACTTC. The genes are TRBV11-3 and TRBJ2-7; D possibly corresponds to TRBD1 (6 bases). Trimming removed 5 bases from V and 3 bases from J, with 14 bases in between. The CDR3 totals 14 residues. CDR1 and CDR2 from the germline V gene are SGHNT and YENEEA.

This chain links TRBV9 with TRBJ2-3; 10 bases line up with TRBD2. The V gene's germline CDR1 is SGDLS and CDR2 YYNGEE. V gave up 4 bases and J gave up 2 bases; unmatched junction bases: 7. CDR3 length: 16 amino acids. CDR3 nucleotide sequence: TGTGCCAGCAGCCCCCGACTAGCGGGTGCCACAGATACGCAGTATTTT. Its protein product is CASSPRLAGATDTQYF.

V gene TRBV5-4 combines with J gene TRBJ1-2, with D perhaps TRBD1 (6 bases). The CDR3 has 14 residues. V lost 4 bases and J lost 5, with 15 bases in between. Germline V gives CDR1 SGHNT, CDR2 YYREEE (reference sequence). CDR3 region: CASSTGTRAYGYTF. The CDR3 DNA follows: TGTGCCAGCAGCACCGGGACAAGGGCATATGGCTACACCTTC.

The chain's CDR3 is CASSLTPLAGAAEQYF. The CDR3, as DNA: TGTGCCAGCAGCTTAACTCCGCTAGCGGGAGCTGCCGAGCAGTACTTC. The V and J genes are TRBV7-2 and TRBJ2-7; 10 nucleotides match TRBD2. Germline assignment: CDR1 SGHTA and CDR2 FQGNSA. Trimming cost V 2 bases and J 6 bases; bases outside gene matches: 10. The CDR3 runs 16 residues.

This rearrangement joins TRBV6-6 to TRBJ2-7; the match to TRBD2 covers 9 bases. This CDR3 region has 14 residues. V lost 4 bases, J lost 3 bases, and 4 bases stayed unmatched. From germline, CDR1 is MNHNY and CDR2 SVGAGI (reference sequence). In nucleotides, the CDR3 is TGTGCCAGCAGTTTGGGACTAGCCCTCTACGAGCAGTACTTC. It translates to CASSLGLALYEQYF.

The V and J genes are TRBV29-1 and TRBJ1-1, with 8 bases matching TRBD1. The junction had 5 bases not matched to a gene; V was cut back by 7 bases and J by 4 bases. Germline CDR1 SQVTM, CDR2 ANQGSEA. This CDR3 has 12 residues. CDR3 bases: TGCAGCGCTACCGGACAGGGCACTGAAGCTTTCTTT. This codes for CSATGQGTEAFF.

This clone is a singleton in its sample. The rearrangement uses TRBV5-1 and TRBJ2-5, with 10 bases lining up with TRBD2. Germline V gene lookup returns CDR1 SGHRS and CDR2 YFSETQ. V dropped 1 base and J dropped 2; count of bases not matched to a gene: 11. The CDR3 is 18 amino acids. The CDR3 loop is CASSLSLAGVGGQETQYF. The CDR3 DNA reads as TGCGCCAGCAGCTTGTCTCTAGCGGGAGTCGGGGGGCAAGAGACCCAGTACTTC.

This rearrangement joins TRBV7-2 to TRBJ2-1, with 14 bases matching TRBD2. Per the germline V gene, CDR1 is SGHTA and CDR2 is FQGNSA. The CDR3 has 15 residues. After removal of 0 bases from V and 10 bases from J, the junction contained 2 bases not matched to a gene. The chain's CDR3 is CASSLATSGRAEQFF. The CDR3 region has the DNA TGTGCCAGCAGCTTAGCGACTAGCGGGAGGGCCGAGCAGTTCTTC.

The gene calls are TRBV7-9 and TRBJ2-6, with TRBD1 matching over 12 bases. The length of the CDR3 is 18 residues. Trimming removed 1 base from V and 5 bases from J; junction bases left unmatched: 6. Germline loops: CDR1 SEHNR, CDR2 FQNEAQ (reference sequence). In DNA form, the CDR3 reads TGTGCCAGCAGCTTAGGTGGGACAGGGGGCATTAGGGCCAACGTCCTGACTTTC. Its translation: CASSLGGTGGIRANVLTF.

The chain joins TRBV12-5 to TRBJ1-5, with a tentative D call TRBD1 (5 bases). Germline V gives CDR1 LGHNT, CDR2 FRNRAP. The CDR3 extends over 16 amino acids. The V gene lost 0 bases and the J gene lost 2 bases, with 11 bases spanning the gap. CDR3: CASGLVQGIGNQPQHF. The DNA for the CDR3 is TGTGCTAGTGGTTTGGTTCAGGGTATTGGCAATCAGCCCCAGCATTTT.

V is TRBV11-3 and J is TRBJ1-1, with 8 nucleotides matching TRBD1. The CDR3 is 15 residues long. CDR1 is SGHNT and CDR2 is YENEEA in the germline V gene. Germline trimming cut 5 bases from V and 0 bases from J; bases unmatched to any gene: 5. Here the CDR3 DNA reads TGTGCCAGCAGCACAAGACAGGGGCTGAACACTGAAGCTTTCTTT. Its protein product is CASSTRQGLNTEAFF.